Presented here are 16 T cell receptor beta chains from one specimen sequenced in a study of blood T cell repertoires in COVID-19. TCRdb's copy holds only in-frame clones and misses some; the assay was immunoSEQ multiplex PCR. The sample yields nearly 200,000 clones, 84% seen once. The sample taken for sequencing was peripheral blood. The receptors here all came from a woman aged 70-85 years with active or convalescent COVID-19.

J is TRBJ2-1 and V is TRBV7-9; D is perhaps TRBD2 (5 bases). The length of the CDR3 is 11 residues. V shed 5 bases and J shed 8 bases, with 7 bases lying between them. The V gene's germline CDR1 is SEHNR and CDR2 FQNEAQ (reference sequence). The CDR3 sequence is CASSIGDEQFF. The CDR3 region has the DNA TGTGCCAGCAGCATCGGGGATGAGCAGTTCTTC.

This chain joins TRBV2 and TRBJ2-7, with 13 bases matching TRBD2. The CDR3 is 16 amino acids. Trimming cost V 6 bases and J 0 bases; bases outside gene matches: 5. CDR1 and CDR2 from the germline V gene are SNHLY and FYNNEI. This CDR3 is CASSVRLAGGSYEQYF. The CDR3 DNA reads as TGTGCCAGCAGCGTTAGACTAGCGGGGGGCTCCTACGAGCAGTACTTC. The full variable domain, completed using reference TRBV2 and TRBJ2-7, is EPEVTQTPSHQVTQMGQEVILRCVPISNHLYFYWYRQILGQKVEFLVSFYNNEISEKSEIFDDQFSVERPDGSNFTLKIRSTKLEDSAMYFCASSVRLAGGSYEQYFGPGTRLTVT.

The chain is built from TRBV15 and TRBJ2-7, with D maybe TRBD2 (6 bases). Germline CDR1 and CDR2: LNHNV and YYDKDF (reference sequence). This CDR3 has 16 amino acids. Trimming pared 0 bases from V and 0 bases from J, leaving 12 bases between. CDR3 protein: CATSRDLAGPSYEQYF. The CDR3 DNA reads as TGTGCCACCAGCAGAGATCTGGCGGGACCCTCCTACGAGCAGTACTTC.

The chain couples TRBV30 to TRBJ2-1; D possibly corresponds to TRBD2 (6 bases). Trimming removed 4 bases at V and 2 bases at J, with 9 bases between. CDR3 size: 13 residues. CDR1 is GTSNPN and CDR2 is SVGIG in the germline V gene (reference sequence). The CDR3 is CAWNGGPYNEQFF. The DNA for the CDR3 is TGTGCCTGGAACGGAGGGCCCTACAATGAGCAGTTCTTC.

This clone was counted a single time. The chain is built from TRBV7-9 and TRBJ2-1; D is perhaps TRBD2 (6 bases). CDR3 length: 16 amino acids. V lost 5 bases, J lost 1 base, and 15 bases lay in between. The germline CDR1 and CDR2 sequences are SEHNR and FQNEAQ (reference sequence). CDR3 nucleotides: TGTGCCAGCAGCGGAAGCGGTCTAGCGTCCTACAATGAGCAGTTCTTC. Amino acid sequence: CASSGSGLASYNEQFF.

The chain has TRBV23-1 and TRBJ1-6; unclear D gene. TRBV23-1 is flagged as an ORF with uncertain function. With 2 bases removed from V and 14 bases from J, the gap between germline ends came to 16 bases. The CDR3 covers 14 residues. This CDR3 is CASSQTRVGPSLHF. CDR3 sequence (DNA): TGCGCCAGCAGTCAAACGAGGGTTGGACCGTCCCTCCACTTT.

DNA for the CDR3: TGTGCCAGCAGTGCAGCCTACGAGCAGTACTTC. Translated: CASSAAYEQYF. The V call is TRBV12-3 or TRBV12-4, the J call TRBJ2-7; D is unclear. V lost 5 bases and J 2 bases, leaving 4 bases between the germline ends. The CDR3 covers 11 residues.

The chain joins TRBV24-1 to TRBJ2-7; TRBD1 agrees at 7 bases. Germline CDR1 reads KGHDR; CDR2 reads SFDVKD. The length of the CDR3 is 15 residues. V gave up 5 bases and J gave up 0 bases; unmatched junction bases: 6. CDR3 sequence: CATSGYDRDSYEQYF. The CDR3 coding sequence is TGTGCCACCAGTGGGTATGACAGGGACTCCTACGAGCAGTACTTC.

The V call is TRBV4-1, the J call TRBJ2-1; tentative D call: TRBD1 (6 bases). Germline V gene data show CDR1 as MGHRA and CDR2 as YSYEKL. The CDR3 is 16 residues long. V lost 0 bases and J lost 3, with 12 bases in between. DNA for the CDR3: TGCGCCAGCAGCCAAGAACCGGCCAGGGGCTACAATGAGCAGTTCTTC. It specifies CASSQEPARGYNEQFF.

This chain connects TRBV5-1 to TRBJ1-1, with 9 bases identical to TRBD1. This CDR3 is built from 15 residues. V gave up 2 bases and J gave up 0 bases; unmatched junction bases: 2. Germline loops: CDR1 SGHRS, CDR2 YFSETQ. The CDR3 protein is CASSLQGAVNTEAFF. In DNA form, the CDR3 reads TGCGCCAGCAGCTTACAGGGGGCCGTGAACACTGAAGCTTTCTTT.

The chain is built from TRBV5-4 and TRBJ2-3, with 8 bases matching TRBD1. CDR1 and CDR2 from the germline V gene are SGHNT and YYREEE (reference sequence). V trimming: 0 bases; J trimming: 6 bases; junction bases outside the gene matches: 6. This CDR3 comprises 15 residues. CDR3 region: CASSLDGTGSDTQYF. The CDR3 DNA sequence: TGTGCCAGCAGCTTGGACGGGACAGGCTCCGATACGCAGTATTTT.

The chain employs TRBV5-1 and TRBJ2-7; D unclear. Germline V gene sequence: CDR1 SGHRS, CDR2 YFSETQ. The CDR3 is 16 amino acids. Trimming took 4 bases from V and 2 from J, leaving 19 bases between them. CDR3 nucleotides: TGCGCCAGCAGCCCACGAGGAAGCCACCCAACCTACGAGCAGTACTTC. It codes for CASSPRGSHPTYEQYF. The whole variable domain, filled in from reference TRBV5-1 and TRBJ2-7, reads KAGVTQTPRYLIKTRGQQVTLSCSPISGHRSVSWYQQTPGQGLQFLFEYFSETQRNKGNFPGRFSGRQFSNSRSEMNVSTLELGDSALYLCASSPRGSHPTYEQYFGPGTRLTVT.

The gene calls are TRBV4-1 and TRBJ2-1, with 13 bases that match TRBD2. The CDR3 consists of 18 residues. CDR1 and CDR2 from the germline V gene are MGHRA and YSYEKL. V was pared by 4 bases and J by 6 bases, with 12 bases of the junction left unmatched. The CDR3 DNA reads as TGCGCCAGCAGCCGGGGACTAGCGGGATACCTTCCCCGCAATGAGCAGTTCTTC. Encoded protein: CASSRGLAGYLPRNEQFF.

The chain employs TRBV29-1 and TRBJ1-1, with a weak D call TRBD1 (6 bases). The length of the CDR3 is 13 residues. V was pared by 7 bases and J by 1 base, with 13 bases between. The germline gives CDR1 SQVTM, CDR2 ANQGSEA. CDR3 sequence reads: CSGHRQENTEAFF. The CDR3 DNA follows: TGCAGCGGCCACAGACAGGAGAACACTGAAGCTTTCTTT.

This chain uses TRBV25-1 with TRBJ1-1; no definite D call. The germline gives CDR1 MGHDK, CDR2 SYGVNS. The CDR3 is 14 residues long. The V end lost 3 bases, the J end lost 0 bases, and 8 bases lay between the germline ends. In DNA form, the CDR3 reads TGTGCCAGCAGTGAGGGCCAGCTGAACACTGAAGCTTTCTTT. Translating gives CASSEGQLNTEAFF.

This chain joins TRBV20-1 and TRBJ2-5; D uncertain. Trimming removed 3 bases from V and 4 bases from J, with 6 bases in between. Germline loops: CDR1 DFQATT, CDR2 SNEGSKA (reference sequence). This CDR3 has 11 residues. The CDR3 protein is CSARFGETQYF. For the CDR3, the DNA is TGCAGTGCTAGGTTCGGAGAGACCCAGTACTTC.